Listed below are T cell receptor beta chains from one sample, sequenced in a study of blood T cell repertoires in COVID-19. The protocol was immunoSEQ multiplex PCR, while the TCRdb copy is restricted to in-frame clones and leaves out a portion. The sample carries fewer than 300,000 clones, around 92% recorded once. The sequenced material came from peripheral blood. Every receptor here comes from a person between 18 and 30 years old with COVID-19, enrolled during active disease. The CDR3 runs from the conserved cysteine through the conserved F or W. Each record gives: V gene, clone size, D gene, CDR3 length, J gene, CDR3 DNA, CDR3 protein. D genes are given only for firm matches. Size is stated for part of the rows, as once, few or many counts, or as a class when the clone is expanded.

V gene: TRBV6-1
clone size: -
D gene: -
CDR3 length: 15
J gene: TRBJ2-6
CDR3 DNA: TGTGCCAGCAGTGAATTGCAGGGGGGGGCCAACGTCCTGACTTTC
CDR3 protein: CASSELQGGANVLTF

V gene: TRBV19
clone size: -
D gene: -
CDR3 length: 16
J gene: TRBJ2-2
CDR3 DNA: TGTGCCAGTAGTATAATGGCCGGGGGGAACACCGGGGAGCTGTTTTTT
CDR3 protein: CASSIMAGGNTGELFF

V gene: TRBV14
clone size: -
D gene: -
CDR3 length: 15
J gene: TRBJ2-7
CDR3 DNA: TGTGCCAGCAGCCCGGGTGAGGGGGTCTCCTACGAGCAGTACTTC
CDR3 protein: CASSPGEGVSYEQYF

V gene: TRBV5-1
clone size: -
D gene: -
CDR3 length: 13
J gene: TRBJ1-2
CDR3 DNA: TGCGCCAGCAGCTTCGAGGCTAACTATGGCTACACCTTC
CDR3 protein: CASSFEANYGYTF

V gene: TRBV4-3
clone size: once
D gene: TRBD2
CDR3 length: 17
J gene: TRBJ2-7
CDR3 DNA: TGCGCCAGCAGCCAAGATCGGGTAGCGGGGGTTTCCTACGAGCAGTACTTC
CDR3 protein: CASSQDRVAGVSYEQYF

V gene: TRBV18
clone size: -
D gene: -
CDR3 length: 13
J gene: TRBJ1-1
CDR3 DNA: TGTGCCAGCTCGGCCGACAGGAACACTGAAGCTTTCTTT
CDR3 protein: CASSADRNTEAFF

V gene: TRBV20-1
clone size: -
D gene: -
CDR3 length: 14
J gene: TRBJ2-2
CDR3 DNA: TGCAGTGCTAGTCCCCAGGGGTTCGCCGGGGAGCTGTTTTTT
CDR3 protein: CSASPQGFAGELFF

V gene: TRBV11-2
clone size: once
D gene: -
CDR3 length: 16
J gene: TRBJ1-1
CDR3 DNA: TGTGCCAGCAGCACCGAGGCTGTAAGGGGTATCACTGAAGCTTTCTTT
CDR3 protein: CASSTEAVRGITEAFF

V gene: TRBV5-1
clone size: -
D gene: TRBD1
CDR3 length: 14
J gene: TRBJ2-4
CDR3 DNA: TGCGCCAGCAGCTTGGCCGGACAGGGAAACATTCAGTACTTC
CDR3 protein: CASSLAGQGNIQYF

V gene: TRBV6-1
clone size: -
D gene: TRBD1
CDR3 length: 16
J gene: TRBJ2-3
CDR3 DNA: TGTGCCAGCAGTGAAGCGGGCGGACAGGGTGGAGCTCGGCAGTATTTT
CDR3 protein: CASSEAGGQGGARQYF

V gene: TRBV3-1/TRBV3-2
clone size: -
D gene: -
CDR3 length: 11
J gene: TRBJ1-1
CDR3 DNA: TGTGCCAGCAGCCTAGACACTGAAGCTTTCTTT
CDR3 protein: CASSLDTEAFF

V gene: TRBV7-3
clone size: -
D gene: TRBD1
CDR3 length: 20
J gene: TRBJ1-5
CDR3 DNA: TGTGCCAGCACCCTCAACCGGGACAGGGTAATGGGATATAGCAATCAGCCCCAGCATTTT
CDR3 protein: CASTLNRDRVMGYSNQPQHF

V gene: TRBV27
clone size: -
D gene: -
CDR3 length: 11
J gene: TRBJ2-1
CDR3 DNA: TGTGCCAGCAGTACTGGCGGTGAGCAGTTCTTC
CDR3 protein: CASSTGGEQFF

V gene: TRBV24-1
clone size: -
D gene: -
CDR3 length: 16
J gene: TRBJ2-5
CDR3 DNA: TGTGCCACCAGTGATTTTTTAACAGGGAGCCAAGAGACCCAGTACTTC
CDR3 protein: CATSDFLTGSQETQYF

V gene: TRBV3-1/TRBV3-2
clone size: -
D gene: -
CDR3 length: 15
J gene: TRBJ1-1
CDR3 DNA: TGTGCCAGCAGCCAATACGGCAGGGGGAACACTGAAGCTTTCTTT
CDR3 protein: CASSQYGRGNTEAFF

V gene: TRBV4-1
clone size: once
D gene: TRBD1
CDR3 length: 13
J gene: TRBJ2-3
CDR3 DNA: TGCGCCAGCAGCCTAGGGACAGCAGATACGCAGTATTTT
CDR3 protein: CASSLGTADTQYF

V gene: TRBV29-1
clone size: -
D gene: TRBD1
CDR3 length: 11
J gene: TRBJ1-1
CDR3 DNA: TGCAGCGTGCGGACAGGGCCGGAAGCTTTCTTT
CDR3 protein: CSVRTGPEAFF

V gene: TRBV6-5
clone size: few
D gene: TRBD1
CDR3 length: 14
J gene: TRBJ1-3
CDR3 DNA: TGTGCCAGCATGACAGGGGGAAGTGGAAACACCATATATTTT
CDR3 protein: CASMTGGSGNTIYF